What follows are 26 T cell receptor beta chains derived from one specimen sequenced in a study of CD8+ T cells in alopecia areata. cDNA serving as the sequencing template came from extracted, reverse transcribed RNA. Using immunoSEQ multiplex PCR, the repertoire was profiled, and TCRdb retains in-frame clones only, with some absent. In the table there are over 150,000 clones, about 61% of which are singletons. Material: CD8+ T cells sorted from blood. These receptors were collected from a human donor in good health.

The chain links TRBV25-1 to TRBJ1-1; the D is unclear. Trimming removed 7 bases from V and 0 bases from J, with 9 bases in between. The length of the CDR3 is 13 residues. Germline V gene data show CDR1 as MGHDK and CDR2 as SYGVNS. CDR3 loop: CASNLGLNTEAFF. The DNA of the CDR3 is TGTGCCAGCAATCTTGGGTTGAACACTGAAGCTTTCTTT.

This clone turned up a few times. This rearrangement joins TRBV2 to TRBJ1-6; TRBD1 aligns across 7 bases. The trim removed 6 bases at V and 6 bases at J, leaving 11 bases unmatched. CDR1 and CDR2 (germline): SNHLY, FYNNEI. This CDR3 region has 16 residues. CDR3 region: CASRTGVGPINSPLHF. The CDR3 bases are TGTGCCAGCAGAACAGGGGTGGGGCCCATTAATTCACCCCTCCACTTT. Together with reference TRBV2 and TRBJ1-6, the CDR3 gives the full variable domain: EPEVTQTPSHQVTQMGQEVILRCVPISNHLYFYWYRQILGQKVEFLVSFYNNEISEKSEIFDDQFSVERPDGSNFTLKIRSTKLEDSAMYFCASRTGVGPINSPLHFGNGTRLTVT.

With respect to this clone: Other DNA sequences in this specimen translate into the identical CDR3. As DNA, the CDR3 is TGCGCCAGCAGCCCCGGGACAGGGTCTTACGAGCAGTACTTC. This translates into CASSPGTGSYEQYF. The chain recombines TRBV5-1 with TRBJ2-7; 9 bases fit TRBD1. Per the germline V gene, CDR1 is SGHRS and CDR2 is YFSETQ. CDR3 length: 14 residues. J gave up 4 bases and V 4 bases, and 6 bases lay outside the gene matches.

In this sample, this clone turned up a few times. This chain links TRBV2 with TRBJ1-4; no firm D call. The CDR3 has 16 residues. Trimming removed 8 bases from V and 2 bases from J, with 18 bases in between. Germline CDR1 SNHLY, CDR2 FYNNEI. DNA of the CDR3: TGTGCCAGCGCGTCCGGCTGGGATGTTACTAATGAAAAACTGTTTTTT. Its translation: CASASGWDVTNEKLFF.

This chain uses TRBV29-1 with TRBJ1-2; a weak D match, TRBD1 (6 bases). Germline CDR1 is SQVTM and CDR2 is ANQGSEA. V was pared by 2 bases and J by 2 bases, with 9 bases between. The CDR3 has 13 residues. The CDR3 spells CSVEIGQNYGYTF. In DNA form, the CDR3 reads TGCAGCGTTGAAATTGGACAGAACTATGGCTACACCTTC.

This clone was found a few times. The chain links TRBV14 to TRBJ2-1; perhaps TRBD2 as D (6 bases). Germline CDR1 and CDR2: SGHDN and FVKESK. The CDR3 extends over 15 amino acids. Trimming pared 4 bases from V and 0 bases from J, leaving 10 bases between. The CDR3 DNA is TGTGCCAGCAGCCGGGACTCGAGCTCCTACAATGAGCAGTTCTTC. Protein sequence: CASSRDSSSYNEQFF.

The J gene is TRBJ2-1, the V gene TRBV29-1, with 8 bases fitting TRBD2. CDR1 is SQVTM, CDR2 ANQGSEA, per germline. The CDR3 spans 13 residues. The CDR3 region is CSGLGLAYNEQFF. CDR3 DNA: TGCAGTGGACTGGGACTAGCCTACAATGAGCAGTTCTTC.

The chain carries TRBV5-1 and TRBJ2-3, with 12 bases that match TRBD2. Unmatched junction bases numbered 8, after V lost 3 bases and J lost 3 bases. The CDR3 loop spans 17 amino acids. CDR1 is SGHRS, CDR2 YFSETQ, per germline. The CDR3 DNA follows: TGCGCCAGCAGCTCACTAGCGGGGGGTCTATTGACAGATACGCAGTATTTT. Translating it yields CASSSLAGGLLTDTQYF.

This clone was seen only a few times. The chain has TRBV5-6 and TRBJ2-7, with a weak D call TRBD1 (6 bases). Trimming cost V 4 bases and J 1 base, with 9 bases left between them. CDR1 is SGHDT, CDR2 YYEEEE, per germline. The CDR3 length is 13 residues. The CDR3 nucleotides read TGTGCCAGCAGCCCGGACAGATCCTACGAGCAGTACTTC. As protein: CASSPDRSYEQYF.

There are a few counts of this clone. This chain uses TRBV7-9 with TRBJ2-2; the D is unclear. The CDR3 totals 13 residues. Deletions cut 3 bases from V and 4 bases from J, with 6 bases between. In germline, CDR1 is SEHNR, CDR2 FQNEAQ (reference sequence). The CDR3 region is CASSLDLTGELFF. The CDR3 DNA reads TGTGCCAGCAGCTTGGACCTCACCGGGGAGCTGTTTTTT.

This clone was observed a handful of times. One junction end disagrees with the germline gene, perhaps due to a read error. The chain couples TRBV29-1 to TRBJ2-1; 8 bases fit TRBD2. This CDR3 is built from 14 residues. The germline gives CDR1 SQVTM, CDR2 ANQGSEA. The CDR3, as DNA: TGCAGCGTGGAAGCGGGGGAGGACCACAATGAGCAGTTCTTC. Protein: CSVEAGEDHNEQFF.

The V and J genes are TRBV2 and TRBJ2-3; tentative D call: TRBD1 (6 bases). Trimming removed 7 bases from V and 2 bases from J, with 19 bases in between. Per the germline V gene, CDR1 is SNHLY and CDR2 is FYNNEI. This CDR3 is built from 16 residues. The CDR3 region is CASIERGTGPTDTQYF. In DNA, the CDR3 is TGTGCCAGCATCGAACGGGGTACAGGGCCCACAGATACGCAGTATTTT.

In this sample, this clone turned up a few times. The chain employs TRBV19 and TRBJ2-1; 8 nucleotides line up with TRBD2. The CDR3 contains 13 residues. After removal of 1 base from V and 7 bases from J, the junction contained 0 bases not matched to a gene. Germline assignment: CDR1 LNHDA and CDR2 SQIVND (reference sequence). The CDR3 coding sequence is TGTGCCAGTAGTATAGGACTAGCGAATGAGCAGTTCTTC. This sequence encodes CASSIGLANEQFF.

This clone turned up a few times. The chain combines TRBV7-9 with TRBJ1-1; 7 bases align to TRBD1. Germline CDR1 is SEHNR and CDR2 is FQNEAQ (reference sequence). The length of the CDR3 is 17 residues. The junction had 10 bases not matched to a gene; V was cut back by 2 bases and J by 1 base. CDR3: CASSLKGTETKNTEAFF. Written as DNA, the CDR3 is TGTGCCAGCAGCTTAAAAGGGACAGAGACTAAGAACACTGAAGCTTTCTTT.

V gene TRBV15 combines with J gene TRBJ2-1; 8 nucleotides match TRBD2. Germline CDR1 and CDR2: LNHNV and YYDKDF (reference sequence). Losses at the gene ends were 4 bases for V and 6 bases for J; bases not matched to a gene: 8. The CDR3 runs to 15 residues. CDR3 residues: CATSTASGGSNEQFF. CDR3 in DNA: TGTGCCACCAGCACCGCAAGCGGGGGATCCAATGAGCAGTTCTTC.

V gene TRBV19 combines with J gene TRBJ1-2; D unresolved. V was cut by 3 bases and J by 3 bases, with 14 bases left in between. The germline V gene encodes CDR1 LNHDA and CDR2 SQIVND (reference sequence). This CDR3 is 15 amino acids long. CDR3 sequence: CASSIEYHGDYGYTF. CDR3 nucleotide sequence: TGTGCCAGTAGTATTGAGTACCACGGCGACTATGGCTACACCTTC. The complete variable domain, with remaining parts taken from reference TRBV19 and TRBJ1-2, reads DGGITQSPKYLFRKEGQNVTLSCEQNLNHDAMYWYRQDPGQGLRLIYYSQIVNDFQKGDIAEGYSVSREKKESFPLTVTSAQKNPTAFYLCASSIEYHGDYGYTFGSGTRLTVV.

The rearrangement uses TRBV29-1 and TRBJ1-5; no reliable D call. This CDR3 is built from 13 residues. V lost 4 bases and J lost 1, with 8 bases in between. CDR1 and CDR2 from the germline V gene are SQVTM and ANQGSEA. The CDR3 coding sequence is TGCAGCGTTGGGTCCGGAAGCAATCAGCCCCAGCATTTT. The encoded protein is CSVGSGSNQPQHF.

This clone was observed a few times. The chain employs TRBV11-1 and TRBJ2-7; D possibly corresponds to TRBD2 (6 bases). V was shortened by 5 bases and J by 1 base, with 15 bases between the two germline ends. Germline lookup yields CDR1 SGHAT and CDR2 FQDESV (reference sequence). CDR3 size: 15 residues. CDR3 nucleotides: TGTGCCAGCAGCCTTCGCGGGGCAGGGTCCTACGAGCAGTACTTC. Protein: CASSLRGAGSYEQYF.

This rearrangement joins TRBV2 to TRBJ2-7, with D unclear. Deletions cut 8 bases from V and 2 bases from J, with 19 bases between. The CDR3 consists of 15 residues. Germline CDR1 and CDR2: SNHLY and FYNNEI. Here the CDR3 reads CASWNSVSMAYEQYF. The CDR3 DNA follows: TGTGCCAGCTGGAACTCGGTCTCGATGGCCTACGAGCAGTACTTC.

The chain combines TRBV5-1 with TRBJ2-5; 7 bases line up with TRBD1. The germline CDR1 and CDR2 sequences are SGHRS and YFSETQ. The CDR3 loop spans 15 amino acids. J was trimmed by 1 base and V by 3 bases; bases with no gene match: 6. The CDR3 here is CASSSYRGPQETQYF. The DNA of the CDR3 is TGCGCCAGCAGCTCGTATAGGGGGCCCCAAGAGACCCAGTACTTC.

V usage is TRBV29-1 and J usage is TRBJ2-3; maybe TRBD1 (6 bases). Looked up from germline, CDR1 is SQVTM and CDR2 is ANQGSEA. There are 13 residues in the CDR3. With 7 bases removed from V and 3 bases from J, the gap between germline ends came to 14 bases. Here the CDR3 reads CSAEDSRTDTQYF. Written as DNA, the CDR3 is TGCAGCGCCGAGGACAGTCGAACAGATACGCAGTATTTT.

With regard to this clone: Its ends do not fully match the called genes, so a read error is possible. V and J are TRBV7-9 and TRBJ2-5; the D gene could be TRBD1 or TRBD2 (5 bases each). The CDR3 is 14 residues long. CDR1 and CDR2 (germline): SEHNR, FQNEAQ (reference sequence). CDR3 in amino acids: CASSARNQGESQYF. CDR3 in DNA: TGTGCCAGCAGCGCCAGAAATCAGGGAGAGTCCCAGTACTTC.

This sequence joins TRBV5-1 and TRBJ2-1, with no clear D. Between the trimmed V and J ends, which lost 5 bases and 1 base, there was a span of 10 bases. This CDR3 has 14 residues. CDR1 SGHRS and CDR2 YFSETQ come from the germline V gene. The DNA of the CDR3 is TGCGCCAGCAGTGTACCCAGTTCCTACAATGAGCAGTTCTTC. Its protein is CASSVPSSYNEQFF.

The chain is built from TRBV11-2 and TRBJ1-1, with a weak D call TRBD1 (6 bases). V shed 0 bases and J shed 1 base, with 15 bases lying between them. The CDR3 has 17 residues. Germline V gene sequence: CDR1 SGHAT, CDR2 FQNNGV. CDR3 sequence (DNA): TGTGCCAGCAGCTTAGAGTGGGGGGGCGCTGGGAACACTGAAGCTTTCTTT. As protein: CASSLEWGGAGNTEAFF.

This clone was detected a few times. DNA for the CDR3: TGTGCCTGGGCTGCCGAGCACGAGCAGTACTTC. Protein product: CAWAAEHEQYF. V gene TRBV30 combines with J gene TRBJ2-7; no reliable D call. This CDR3 is 11 amino acids long. V was shortened by 5 bases and J by 5 bases, with 10 bases between the two germline ends. Germline V lookup: CDR1 GTSNPN, CDR2 SVGIG (reference sequence).

The V call is TRBV28, the J call TRBJ2-2, with D hard to call. Per germline, CDR1 MDHEN and CDR2 SYDVKM. The CDR3 spans 13 residues. V was cut by 3 bases and J by 5 bases, with 7 bases left in between. This CDR3 reads CASSLSRTGELFF. CDR3 sequence (DNA): TGTGCCAGCAGTTTGTCCCGGACCGGGGAGCTGTTTTTT.